Listed here are 24 T cell receptor beta chains from one sample, sequenced in a study of blood T cell repertoires in COVID-19. Assay: immunoSEQ multiplex PCR; the TCRdb copy retains only in-frame clones and omits some. The sample has under 85,000 clones, roughly 90% seen once. Source material: peripheral blood. These receptors were taken from a man in his 70s with active or convalescent COVID-19.

In this sample, this clone turned up once. The chain joins TRBV18 to TRBJ2-1; 11 nucleotides align to TRBD2. V gave up 6 bases and J gave up 7 bases; unmatched junction bases: 14. Germline V gene data show CDR1 as KGHSH and CDR2 as LQKENI. This CDR3 is built from 17 residues. DNA for the CDR3: TGTGCCAGCTCCCAACCACGTCTAGCGGGAGGATGGAATGAGCAGTTCTTC. Residues: CASSQPRLAGGWNEQFF.

J is TRBJ2-1 and V is TRBV11-3; TRBD2 is a possible D gene (6 bases). CDR1 and CDR2 from the germline V gene are SGHNT and YENEEA. V was pared by 2 bases and J by 8 bases, with 16 bases between. The length of the CDR3 is 15 residues. The CDR3 DNA reads TGTGCCAGCAGCTTACGGCTCGCAGGAGGGGATGAGCAGTTCTTC. It encodes CASSLRLAGGDEQFF.

The rearrangement joins TRBV9 to TRBJ2-7, with D possibly matching TRBD1 (6 bases). The CDR3 has 13 amino acids. Germline lookup yields CDR1 SGDLS and CDR2 YYNGEE. Trimming cost V 3 bases and J 6 bases, with 13 bases left between them. CDR3: CASSGIQGGEQYF. CDR3 nucleotide sequence: TGTGCCAGCAGCGGAATACAGGGCGGCGAGCAGTACTTC.

This clone was detected only once. Other DNA sequences from this sample encode an identical CDR3 as well. The rearrangement joins TRBV12-3 or TRBV12-4 to TRBJ1-2; D possibly corresponds to TRBD1 (6 bases). CDR3 length: 13 amino acids. Trimming left V 6 bases short and J 4 bases short, with 12 bases between. CDR3 loop: CASSLGQSYGYTF. In DNA form, the CDR3 reads TGTGCCAGCAGCCTCGGACAGAGCTATGGCTACACCTTC.

The genes are TRBV19 and TRBJ2-7, with D maybe TRBD2 (5 bases). CDR3 length equals 15 residues. The germline gives CDR1 LNHDA, CDR2 SQIVND (reference sequence). Between the trimmed V and J ends, which lost 1 base and 3 bases, there was a span of 13 bases. This chain's CDR3 is CASSIVGVGIYEQYF. CDR3 sequence (DNA): TGTGCCAGTAGTATAGTCGGGGTAGGCATCTACGAGCAGTACTTC.

This clone was observed once. For the CDR3, the DNA is TGTGCCAGCAGTTACTCATTAGCAGGGGGGTACGAGCAGTACTTC. This translates into CASSYSLAGGYEQYF. The rearrangement links TRBV6-5 to TRBJ2-7, with D possibly TRBD1 on 7 matching bases. V was trimmed by 0 bases and J by 4 bases, leaving 13 bases between them. The CDR3 is 15 amino acids. The germline V gene encodes CDR1 MNHEY and CDR2 SVGAGI.

The chain recombines TRBV9 with TRBJ2-3; 10 nucleotides match TRBD1. The CDR3 sequence is 14 residues long. V trimming: 4 bases; J trimming: 4 bases; junction bases outside the gene matches: 3. Per the germline V gene, CDR1 is SGDLS and CDR2 is YYNGEE. This CDR3 reads CASSFGQGADTQYF. As DNA, the CDR3 is TGTGCCAGCAGCTTTGGACAGGGGGCAGATACGCAGTATTTT.

This clone has only one observation. The V and J genes are TRBV5-1 and TRBJ2-3; a possible D gene is TRBD2 (6 bases). V was trimmed by 2 bases and J by 1 base, leaving 8 bases between them. CDR1 and CDR2 (germline): SGHRS, YFSETQ. The CDR3 runs 14 residues. Written as DNA, the CDR3 is TGCGCCAGCAGCTTCTCTAGCGGCACAGATACGCAGTATTTT. Its protein is CASSFSSGTDTQYF.

This clone was detected only a few times. V is TRBV15 and J is TRBJ1-2; D call uncertain. Germline-derived CDR1 and CDR2 are LNHNV and YYDKDF (reference sequence). This CDR3 has 15 residues. The V gene lost 0 bases and the J gene lost 9 bases, with 17 bases spanning the gap. CDR3 in DNA: TGTGCCACCAGCAGAGATCCAATCCAGGAATTAAGCTACACCTTC. Protein: CATSRDPIQELSYTF.

V and J are TRBV24-1 and TRBJ1-2; TRBD1 might be the D (6 bases). CDR1 is KGHDR and CDR2 is SFDVKD in the germline V gene. The CDR3 spans 13 residues. V dropped 10 bases and J dropped 3 bases, with 14 bases sitting between them. Written as DNA, the CDR3 is TGTGCCACACAGGGACAAGGACACTATGGCTACACCTTC. It yields the protein CATQGQGHYGYTF.

V usage is TRBV11-2 and J usage is TRBJ2-2, with 9 bases identical to TRBD1. The germline CDR1 and CDR2 sequences are SGHAT and FQNNGV. This CDR3 region has 16 residues. V lost 1 base and J lost 2; bases outside the gene matches: 2. Here the CDR3 DNA reads TGTGCCAGCAGCTTAGCGGGACAGGGAAACACCGGGGAGCTGTTTTTT. It yields the protein CASSLAGQGNTGELFF.

This chain joins TRBV6-2 or TRBV6-3 and TRBJ1-2; possibly TRBD1 for D (5 bases). Germline lookup yields CDR1 MNHEY and CDR2 SVGEGT. V was clipped by 0 bases and J by 6 bases, with 11 bases between them. The CDR3 has 14 amino acids. This chain's CDR3 is CASSYSHQGNGYTF. In nucleotides, the CDR3 is TGTGCCAGCAGTTACTCTCACCAGGGTAATGGCTACACCTTC.

V and J are TRBV18 and TRBJ2-3; maybe TRBD2 (6 bases). The CDR3 runs 18 residues. V was pared by 2 bases and J by 1 base, with 19 bases between. Germline CDR1 reads KGHSH; CDR2 reads LQKENI. The CDR3 coding sequence is TGTGCCAGCTCACCATTAACACAAACTAGCCGACGCACAGATACGCAGTATTTT. Protein product: CASSPLTQTSRRTDTQYF.

The chain employs TRBV5-6 and TRBJ2-2; 7 bases align to TRBD1. CDR1 and CDR2 from the germline V gene are SGHDT and YYEEEE. The CDR3 sequence is 15 residues long. Losses at the gene ends were 0 bases for V and 6 bases for J; bases not matched to a gene: 5. Here the CDR3 DNA reads TGTGCCAGCAGCTTGGTCGACAGGGTTGCCGGGGAGCTGTTTTTT. Amino acids: CASSLVDRVAGELFF.

The CDR3 protein is CAWSVLGAGAEAFF. The CDR3 region has the DNA TGTGCCTGGAGTGTCCTAGGGGCTGGAGCTGAAGCTTTCTTT. The rearrangement links TRBV30 to TRBJ1-1, with D maybe TRBD1 (5 bases). The CDR3 covers 14 residues. V shed 0 bases and J shed 6 bases, with 14 bases lying between them. Germline CDR1 and CDR2: GTSNPN and SVGIG (reference sequence).

The CDR3 DNA is TGTGCCAGCTCACCACCCCTGTCGACAGGGAGCACTGAAGCTTTCTTT. Encoded protein: CASSPPLSTGSTEAFF. The chain combines TRBV18 with TRBJ1-1; 7 positions match TRBD1. Germline-derived CDR1 and CDR2 are KGHSH and LQKENI. Germline trimming cut 0 bases from V and 4 bases from J; bases unmatched to any gene: 8. There are 16 residues in the CDR3.

J is TRBJ1-5 and V is TRBV19; unclear D gene. Trimming removed 1 base from V and 7 bases from J, with 20 bases in between. This CDR3 is 17 amino acids long. Germline-derived CDR1 and CDR2 are LNHDA and SQIVND (reference sequence). In DNA form, the CDR3 reads TGTGCCAGTAGTATAGGCCCTCTGGAGGGTTGGAGGCAGCCCCAGCATTTT. As protein: CASSIGPLEGWRQPQHF.

This chain uses TRBV21-1 with TRBJ2-1; the listed D gene, TRBD1, was not tested against the DNA. TRBV21-1 is designated a pseudogene. The CDR3 extends over 18 amino acids. In DNA form, the CDR3 reads TGTGCCAGCAGCAAAGGACAGGCCATCGAGAGCTCCTACAATGAGCAGTTCTTC. Protein: CASSKGQAIESSYNEQFF.

The chain has TRBV4-2 and TRBJ1-5; 8 nucleotides match TRBD1. The V and J ends lost 1 base and 4 bases, in that order; junction bases with no gene match: 6. This CDR3 comprises 16 residues. Germline V gene sequence: CDR1 LGHNA, CDR2 YNFKEQ. CDR3 amino acids: CASSQAAGGTNQPQHF. The CDR3 region has the DNA TGTGCCAGCAGCCAAGCGGCAGGGGGCACGAATCAGCCCCAGCATTTT.

The chain has TRBV20-1 and TRBJ2-3; tentatively, D is TRBD2 (6 bases). CDR3 length equals 16 residues. Germline V gives CDR1 DFQATT, CDR2 SNEGSKA (reference sequence). Trimming left V 3 bases short and J 0 bases short, with 16 bases between. The CDR3 is CSASGRLATSTDTQYF. In DNA form, the CDR3 reads TGCAGTGCTAGTGGCAGGCTAGCGACTAGCACAGATACGCAGTATTTT.

This chain joins TRBV7-9 and TRBJ2-7; perhaps TRBD2 as D (5 bases). The germline V gene encodes CDR1 SEHNR and CDR2 FQNEAQ (reference sequence). There are 13 residues in the CDR3. Deletions cut 5 bases from V and 6 bases from J, with 14 bases between. The CDR3 DNA sequence: TGTGCCAGCAGCCCCCCGGGGATCGGCGAGCAGTACTTC. Translated, it gives CASSPPGIGEQYF.

V usage is TRBV30 and J usage is TRBJ2-1; no firm D call. The germline V gene encodes CDR1 GTSNPN and CDR2 SVGIG (reference sequence). V was shortened by 1 base and J by 0 bases, with 4 bases between the two germline ends. The CDR3 runs to 13 residues. The CDR3 coding sequence is TGTGCCTGGAGTGGTAGCTCCTACAATGAGCAGTTCTTC. It is translated as CAWSGSSYNEQFF.

The chain carries TRBV28 and TRBJ2-1; 11 nucleotides agree with TRBD2. Per germline, CDR1 MDHEN and CDR2 SYDVKM. CDR3 length: 14 amino acids. J was trimmed by 14 bases and V by 3 bases; bases with no gene match: 9. For the CDR3, the DNA is TGTGCCAGCAGTTTTCGGACTAGCGGGCGGGCAAAGTTCTTC. Encoded protein: CASSFRTSGRAKFF.

The rearrangement uses TRBV5-1 and TRBJ1-2; 7 positions match TRBD1. The CDR3 contains 13 residues. Germline V lookup: CDR1 SGHRS, CDR2 YFSETQ. Trimming took 4 bases from V and 2 from J; bases not matched to a gene: 2. The CDR3 DNA is TGCGCCAGCAGCCGGGACAGAAACTATGGCTACACCTTC. It translates to CASSRDRNYGYTF.